This TCR beta chain was captured by sequencing in a study of T cell responses to AZD1222 COVID-19 vaccine. TCRdb keeps only in-frame clones here, not all; method: immunoSEQ multiplex PCR. Of about 70,000 clones listed, nearly 90% are singletons. Germline V CDR1 and CDR2: SQVTM, ANQGSEA. There are 14 residues in the CDR3. After removal of 6 bases from V and 5 bases from J, the junction contained 8 bases not matched to a gene. This clone was seen a few times. The TCR was taken from an adult who received the AZD1222 COVID-19 vaccine. Sequenced here: peripheral blood, sampled 28 days after the second AZD1222 dose. The chain uses TRBV29-1 and TRBJ1-4, with 8 positions matching TRBD1. CDR3 in DNA: TGCAGCGTGTCCAGGGGGCTGGGGAATGAAAAACTGTTTTTT. Protein product: CSVSRGLGNEKLFF.